Below, 18 T cell receptor beta chains from the same sample are listed, as sequenced in a study of cytomegalovirus exposure and HLA in healthy donors. Researchers ran the PCR with 60 Vbeta and 13 Jbeta primers. TCRdb keeps only in-frame clones here, not all; method: immunoSEQ multiplex PCR. The sample lists approximately 140,000 clones, roughly four fifths occurring once. Sequencing input: PBMCs. These receptors were collected from a man aged 35 to 55 in good health and CMV-seropositive.

The gene calls are TRBV6-5 and TRBJ1-1; D is unclear. Germline V gives CDR1 MNHEY, CDR2 SVGAGI. This CDR3 contains 14 residues. The V and J ends lost 1 base and 3 bases respectively, with 9 bases between them. CDR3 sequence reads: CASSYFTADTEAFF. The CDR3, as DNA: TGTGCCAGCAGTTACTTTACAGCCGACACTGAAGCTTTCTTT.

V is TRBV5-6 and J is TRBJ1-1; D is possibly TRBD1 (6 bases). Trimming took off 2 bases at V and 7 bases at J, with 12 bases between the two ends. In germline, CDR1 is SGHDT, CDR2 YYEEEE. The CDR3 consists of 13 residues. DNA for the CDR3: TGTGCCAGCAGCTTCGGGGGGCAGGGTGAAGCTTTCTTT. This codes for CASSFGGQGEAFF. Using reference TRBV5-6 and TRBJ1-1 for the parts outside the CDR3, the full variable domain is DAGVTQSPTHLIKTRGQQVTLRCSPKSGHDTVSWYQQALGQGPQFIFQYYEEEERQRGNFPDRFSGHQFPNYSSELNVNALLLGDSALYLCASSFGGQGEAFFGQGTRLTVV.

The V and J genes are TRBV30 and TRBJ2-3, with 9 positions matching TRBD1. The V gene end was trimmed by 2 bases and the J gene end by 9 bases; junction bases not matched to a gene: 3. Per the germline V gene, CDR1 is GTSNPN and CDR2 is SVGIG (reference sequence). CDR3 size: 12 residues. The CDR3 DNA follows: TGTGCCTGGAGTCCCGGACAGGGGACGCAGTATTTT. It translates to CAWSPGQGTQYF.

The V call is TRBV4-3, the J call TRBJ2-3; D remains unclear. This CDR3 is 15 amino acids long. Trimming removed 0 bases from V and 0 bases from J, with 7 bases in between. In germline, CDR1 is LGHNA, CDR2 YSLEER. This chain's CDR3 is CASSQDQISTDTQYF. In DNA form, the CDR3 reads TGCGCCAGCAGCCAAGACCAAATTAGCACAGATACGCAGTATTTT.

This rearrangement joins TRBV2 to TRBJ1-1; 10 bases map to TRBD1. There are 18 residues in the CDR3. Germline V gene lookup returns CDR1 SNHLY and CDR2 FYNNEI. The J segment lost 1 base and the V segment lost 7 bases, leaving 15 bases of the junction unmatched. CDR3 residues: CASIPGGQGKRGNTEAFF. CDR3 DNA sequence: TGTGCCAGCATCCCTGGGGGACAGGGGAAGAGGGGGAACACTGAAGCTTTCTTT.

The J gene is TRBJ2-1, the V gene TRBV29-1; tentatively, D is TRBD1 (6 bases). Trimming stripped 7 bases from V and 1 base from J, with 20 bases between. CDR1 and CDR2 (germline): SQVTM, ANQGSEA. The CDR3 sequence is 16 residues long. CDR3 region: CSGRVSDSVSYNEQFF. In DNA, the CDR3 is TGCAGCGGCCGGGTCTCGGACAGTGTATCCTACAATGAGCAGTTCTTC.

This clone appeared once. The V and J genes are TRBV18 and TRBJ2-1, with D tentatively TRBD2 (5 bases). CDR3 size: 16 residues. Germline values: CDR1 KGHSH, CDR2 LQKENI. V lost 2 bases, J lost 8 bases, and 19 bases lay in between. CDR3 nucleotide sequence: TGTGCCAGCTCACCAATCGAGGGAGCCCCTTTCTATGAGCAGTTCTTC. Translating gives CASSPIEGAPFYEQFF.

V gene TRBV4-1 combines with J gene TRBJ2-3; 11 nucleotides agree with TRBD2. V trimming: 0 bases; J trimming: 0 bases; junction bases outside the gene matches: 8. Looked up from germline, CDR1 is MGHRA and CDR2 is YSYEKL. The CDR3 is 19 residues long. The CDR3 protein is CASSQDHRVAGGSTDTQYF. The CDR3, as DNA: TGCGCCAGCAGCCAAGATCACCGGGTAGCGGGAGGGAGCACAGATACGCAGTATTTT.

With respect to this clone: Mismatch with germline at one junction end may stem from a read error. The chain couples TRBV11-2 to TRBJ2-7, with TRBD2 as a possible D gene (6 bases). The CDR3 runs to 12 residues. Germline assignment: CDR1 SGHAT and CDR2 FQNNGV. The CDR3 reads CASSLEFGGTNF. The CDR3 region has the DNA TGTGCCAGCAGCTTAGAATTCGGGGGTACGAACTTC.

The chain recombines TRBV11-2 with TRBJ2-2; 14 positions agree with TRBD2. CDR1 SGHAT and CDR2 FQNNGV come from the germline V gene. This CDR3 region has 16 residues. The V and J ends lost 3 bases and 4 bases, in that order; junction bases with no gene match: 1. For the CDR3, the DNA is TGTGCCAGCAGCTTGGGACTAGCGGGAGTCACCGGGGAGCTGTTTTTT. It translates to CASSLGLAGVTGELFF. The full variable domain, completed using reference TRBV11-2 and TRBJ2-2, is EAGVAQSPRYKIIEKRQSVAFWCNPISGHATLYWYQQILGQGPKLLIQFQNNGVVDDSQLPKDRFSAERLKGVDSTLKIQPAKLEDSAVYLCASSLGLAGVTGELFFGEGSRLTVL.

This clone has just a few counts. V and J are TRBV7-8 and TRBJ1-6; 9 bases map to TRBD1. CDR1 and CDR2 (germline): SGHVS, FQNEAQ. The CDR3 has 16 residues. The J segment lost 13 bases and the V segment lost 2 bases, leaving 12 bases of the junction unmatched. The CDR3 spells CASSLQPGQGSSPLHF. The CDR3 DNA reads as TGTGCCAGCAGCTTACAACCGGGACAGGGATCCTCCCCCCTCCACTTT.

The chain recombines TRBV19 with TRBJ2-7; 10 nucleotides agree with TRBD1. Trimming cost V 5 bases and J 2 bases; bases outside gene matches: 6. Germline loops: CDR1 LNHDA, CDR2 SQIVND (reference sequence). The CDR3 extends over 15 amino acids. CDR3 coding DNA: TGTGCCAGTAGTGTCGAGGGGACAGGGGCCTACGAGCAGTACTTC. Protein sequence: CASSVEGTGAYEQYF.

The chain joins TRBV2 to TRBJ1-6, with 9 bases identical to TRBD1. The CDR3 is 15 amino acids. The J segment lost 8 bases and the V segment lost 8 bases, leaving 10 bases of the junction unmatched. Germline V lookup: CDR1 SNHLY, CDR2 FYNNEI. CDR3 amino acids: CASLPTGGAYSPLHF. In DNA form, the CDR3 reads TGTGCCAGCCTTCCCACAGGGGGCGCTTATTCACCCCTCCACTTT. The full variable domain, with the rest looked up from reference TRBV2 and TRBJ1-6, is EPEVTQTPSHQVTQMGQEVILRCVPISNHLYFYWYRQILGQKVEFLVSFYNNEISEKSEIFDDQFSVERPDGSNFTLKIRSTKLEDSAMYFCASLPTGGAYSPLHFGNGTRLTVT.

The chain combines TRBV5-5 with TRBJ2-1, with 7 nucleotides matching TRBD2. The length of the CDR3 is 12 residues. Germline V gene lookup returns CDR1 SGHKS and CDR2 YYEKEE (reference sequence). With V trimmed by 3 bases and J by 12 bases, 6 bases remained unmatched. CDR3 in amino acids: CASSSPLAPQFF. The CDR3 coding sequence is TGTGCCAGCAGCTCCCCACTAGCGCCGCAGTTCTTC.

Points on this clone: A read error may account for a junction end that differs from germline. The chain uses TRBV7-9 and TRBJ2-5; 8 nucleotides align to TRBD1. The CDR3 runs 14 residues. CDR1 SEHNR and CDR2 FQNEAQ come from the germline V gene (reference sequence). The CDR3 is CSSSFAGGGETQYF. The CDR3 DNA sequence: TGTTCCAGCAGCTTCGCAGGGGGCGGGGAGACCCAGTACTTC.

For this clone: This same CDR3 is encoded by further DNA sequences in the sample. The V gene is TRBV6-6, the J gene TRBJ2-3, with TRBD1 as a possible D gene (5 bases). CDR1 is MNHNY and CDR2 is SVGAGI in the germline V gene (reference sequence). Trimming took off 8 bases at V and 8 bases at J, with 17 bases between the two ends. The CDR3 extends over 13 amino acids. Here the CDR3 DNA reads TGTGCCAGCGGGCTGGGCCCACAGGCTACGCAGTATTTT. It encodes CASGLGPQATQYF.

V is TRBV7-2 and J is TRBJ2-7; TRBD2 might be the D (7 bases). There are 16 residues in the CDR3. The ends were cut back, 5 bases at V and 2 bases at J, with 19 bases in the middle. Germline CDR1 SGHTA, CDR2 FQGNSA. CDR3 bases: TGTGCCAGCAGCGGGGGGGCTAGCGCGCGCGCCTACGAGCAGTACTTC. This encodes CASSGGASARAYEQYF.

The chain recombines TRBV29-1 with TRBJ1-4, with 8 positions matching TRBD1. The J segment lost 4 bases and the V segment lost 5 bases, leaving 12 bases of the junction unmatched. Germline values: CDR1 SQVTM, CDR2 ANQGSEA. The length of the CDR3 is 16 residues. The CDR3 nucleotides are TGCAGCGTTCCCTCTGGACCGGGACAGGTTAATGAAAAACTGTTTTTT. Protein sequence: CSVPSGPGQVNEKLFF.